These T cell receptor beta chains were read from a single sample in a study of response to subunit inactivated influenza vaccine. TCRdb fed the RT-PCR reads into MiXCR, producing one record per CDR3 protein. Here the sample spans more than 700,000 distinct CDR3 sequences, 21% being singletons. The specimen was PBMCs from blood, collected 5 days after vaccination. Source of these receptors: a middle-aged man who received an inactivated influenza vaccine. Each CDR3 is given with its conserved first and last residue. The order of the fields is J gene, CDR3 length, clone size, V gene, D gene, CDR3 DNA, CDR3 protein. D genes are given only for firm matches. Size is omitted from some rows. Given values are once, few, many or a class for expanded clones.

j_call: TRBJ1-2; cdr3_length: 16; clone_size: -; v_call: TRBV20-1; d_call: TRBD1; cdr3_nt: TGCAGTGCCGACGGACAGGGGATTTCAGGAGACTATGGCTACACCTTC; cdr3_aa: CSADGQGISGDYGYTF
j_call: TRBJ2-7; cdr3_length: 11; clone_size: few; v_call: TRBV6-1; d_call: -; cdr3_nt: TGTGCCAGCAGGGAAACCTACGAGCAGTACTTC; cdr3_aa: CASRETYEQYF
j_call: TRBJ2-3; cdr3_length: 16; clone_size: -; v_call: TRBV4-2; d_call: TRBD2; cdr3_nt: TGTGCCAGCAGCCAAGGGTCGGCGGGAGCGGAAGATACGCAGTATTTT; cdr3_aa: CASSQGSAGAEDTQYF
j_call: TRBJ1-6; cdr3_length: 17; clone_size: few; v_call: TRBV9; d_call: -; cdr3_nt: TGTGCCAGCAGCGCCTCGGTTTTAGGGGCGAATAATTCACCCCTCCACTTT; cdr3_aa: CASSASVLGANNSPLHF
j_call: TRBJ2-1; cdr3_length: 16; clone_size: few; v_call: TRBV7-8; d_call: -; cdr3_nt: TGTGCCAGCAGCTCGAAAAACAGGGAGAAATACAATGAGCAGTTCTTC; cdr3_aa: CASSSKNREKYNEQFF
j_call: TRBJ2-2; cdr3_length: 15; clone_size: -; v_call: TRBV2; d_call: -; cdr3_nt: TGTGCCAGCAGCGCCACCGACGGGAACACCGGGGAGCTGTTTTTT; cdr3_aa: CASSATDGNTGELFF
j_call: TRBJ2-6; cdr3_length: 17; clone_size: many; v_call: TRBV5-1; d_call: TRBD1; cdr3_nt: TGCGCCAGCAGCTTAGAGGGGGCGCTTTCTGGGGCCAACGTCCTGACTTTC; cdr3_aa: CASSLEGALSGANVLTF
j_call: TRBJ1-1; cdr3_length: 16; clone_size: few; v_call: TRBV12-3/TRBV12-4; d_call: TRBD1; cdr3_nt: TGTGCCAGCAGTTTCAGTAGAGGGGGCGGAGGAGCTGAAGCTTTCTTT; cdr3_aa: CASSFSRGGGGAEAFF
j_call: TRBJ2-7; cdr3_length: 14; clone_size: -; v_call: TRBV12-3/TRBV12-4; d_call: -; cdr3_nt: TGTGCCAGCAGTGTCGGGGAGCGAGGCAGCGAGCAGTACTTC; cdr3_aa: CASSVGERGSEQYF
j_call: TRBJ2-2; cdr3_length: 14; clone_size: -; v_call: TRBV4-3; d_call: -; cdr3_nt: TGCGCCAGCAGCTGGAGGGCCGAAACCGGGGAGCTGTTTTTT; cdr3_aa: CASSWRAETGELFF
j_call: TRBJ2-1; cdr3_length: 16; clone_size: -; v_call: TRBV11-2; d_call: -; cdr3_nt: TGTGCCAGCAGTCCGGGCCGACTATACTCCTACAATGAGCAGTTCTTC; cdr3_aa: CASSPGRLYSYNEQFF
j_call: TRBJ2-7; cdr3_length: 13; clone_size: many; v_call: TRBV5-1; d_call: -; cdr3_nt: TGCGCCAGCAGCTCCCTGGCTACCTACGAGCAGTACTTC; cdr3_aa: CASSSLATYEQYF
j_call: TRBJ2-6; cdr3_length: 19; clone_size: -; v_call: TRBV11-1; d_call: -; cdr3_nt: TGTGCCAGCAGCCCCGGACTACTCACAGCCCTCTCTGGGGCCAACGTCCTGACTTTC; cdr3_aa: CASSPGLLTALSGANVLTF
j_call: TRBJ2-2; cdr3_length: 15; clone_size: -; v_call: TRBV2; d_call: TRBD2; cdr3_nt: TGTGCCAGCAGCGGGAGGGCCTTCGCCACCGGGGAGCTGTTTTTT; cdr3_aa: CASSGRAFATGELFF
j_call: TRBJ1-1; cdr3_length: 12; clone_size: -; v_call: TRBV29-1; d_call: -; cdr3_nt: TGCAGCGCGCGGAACAGTGCCACTGAAGCTTTCTTT; cdr3_aa: CSARNSATEAFF
j_call: TRBJ2-1; cdr3_length: 18; clone_size: few; v_call: TRBV6-2/TRBV6-3; d_call: TRBD2; cdr3_nt: TGTGCCAGCAGTTTGAGGCTAGCGGGCTCTAGCTCCTACAATGAGCAGTTCTTC; cdr3_aa: CASSLRLAGSSSYNEQFF
j_call: TRBJ2-5; cdr3_length: 14; clone_size: -; v_call: TRBV12-3/TRBV12-4; d_call: -; cdr3_nt: TGTGCCAGCAGTATGACAGGTCGCCAAGAGACCCAGTACTTC; cdr3_aa: CASSMTGRQETQYF
j_call: TRBJ2-7; cdr3_length: 13; clone_size: -; v_call: TRBV4-3; d_call: -; cdr3_nt: TGCGCCAGCAGCCACATACTAGTCTCCGAGCAGTACTTC; cdr3_aa: CASSHILVSEQYF
j_call: TRBJ2-7; cdr3_length: 14; clone_size: few; v_call: TRBV15; d_call: TRBD1; cdr3_nt: TGTGCCACCAGCAGCGACAGGGGTTCCTACGAGCAGTACTTC; cdr3_aa: CATSSDRGSYEQYF
j_call: TRBJ2-3; cdr3_length: 14; clone_size: -; v_call: TRBV5-1; d_call: -; cdr3_nt: TGCGCCAGCAGCGGGGCAGTTAGCACAGATACGCAGTATTTT; cdr3_aa: CASSGAVSTDTQYF
j_call: TRBJ2-7; cdr3_length: 15; clone_size: -; v_call: TRBV6-2/TRBV6-3; d_call: TRBD1; cdr3_nt: TGTGCCAGCAGTACCCTCCGGGACAGCACCTACGAGCAGTACTTC; cdr3_aa: CASSTLRDSTYEQYF
j_call: TRBJ2-3; cdr3_length: 16; clone_size: many; v_call: TRBV7-9; d_call: TRBD1; cdr3_nt: TGTGCCAGCAGCTTCCCAGGACAGGGGATTGCAGATACGCAGTATTTT; cdr3_aa: CASSFPGQGIADTQYF
j_call: TRBJ2-3; cdr3_length: 16; clone_size: -; v_call: TRBV5-6; d_call: -; cdr3_nt: TGTGCCAGCAGCTTCGGGGCAGGGACTAGCACAGATACGCAGTATTTT; cdr3_aa: CASSFGAGTSTDTQYF
j_call: TRBJ2-1; cdr3_length: 15; clone_size: few; v_call: TRBV7-9; d_call: TRBD2; cdr3_nt: TGTGCCAGCAGCTTAGGTAGCGGGAGGTGGAATGAGCAGTTCTTC; cdr3_aa: CASSLGSGRWNEQFF
j_call: TRBJ2-7; cdr3_length: 16; clone_size: many; v_call: TRBV28; d_call: TRBD2; cdr3_nt: TGTGCCAGCACGTCGCCCCGGACTAGCGGGAGTTACGAGCAGTACTTC; cdr3_aa: CASTSPRTSGSYEQYF
j_call: TRBJ2-7; cdr3_length: 14; clone_size: -; v_call: TRBV7-6; d_call: -; cdr3_nt: TGTGCCAGCAGCTTAGATACAGGCCACTACGAGCAGTACTTC; cdr3_aa: CASSLDTGHYEQYF
j_call: TRBJ2-1; cdr3_length: 15; clone_size: -; v_call: TRBV12-3/TRBV12-4; d_call: TRBD1; cdr3_nt: TGTGCCAGCAGCCGGGACAGGGGAGCCTACAATGAGCAGTTCTTC; cdr3_aa: CASSRDRGAYNEQFF
j_call: TRBJ2-1; cdr3_length: 15; clone_size: few; v_call: TRBV9; d_call: TRBD1; cdr3_nt: TGTGCCAGCAGCATATCGGACAGGGTTGGGCATGAGCAGTTCTTC; cdr3_aa: CASSISDRVGHEQFF
j_call: TRBJ1-1; cdr3_length: 12; clone_size: -; v_call: TRBV28; d_call: -; cdr3_nt: TGTGCCAGCAGTTTACTCTCACAGGGTGCTTTCTTT; cdr3_aa: CASSLLSQGAFF
j_call: TRBJ1-5; cdr3_length: 14; clone_size: few; v_call: TRBV20-1; d_call: TRBD1; cdr3_nt: TGCAGTGCTAGACCGGGACAGGATCATCAGCCCCAGCATTTT; cdr3_aa: CSARPGQDHQPQHF
j_call: TRBJ1-2; cdr3_length: 16; clone_size: many; v_call: TRBV7-2; d_call: TRBD1; cdr3_nt: TGTGCCAGCAGCCCTACGGGGACAGGCCTTAACTATGGCTACACCTTC; cdr3_aa: CASSPTGTGLNYGYTF
j_call: TRBJ2-6; cdr3_length: 13; clone_size: few; v_call: TRBV10-3; d_call: -; cdr3_nt: TGTGCCATCAGTGTAACTGGGGCCAACGTCCTGACTTTC; cdr3_aa: CAISVTGANVLTF
j_call: TRBJ1-2; cdr3_length: 14; clone_size: -; v_call: TRBV6-2/TRBV6-3; d_call: TRBD1; cdr3_nt: TGTGCCAGCAGAACCGGGACAGAAGCCTATGGCTACACCTTC; cdr3_aa: CASRTGTEAYGYTF
j_call: TRBJ1-2; cdr3_length: 16; clone_size: few; v_call: TRBV28; d_call: -; cdr3_nt: TGTGCCAGCAGTTTATTAGACCTGGATCAACGCTATGGCTACACCTTC; cdr3_aa: CASSLLDLDQRYGYTF
j_call: TRBJ1-2; cdr3_length: 13; clone_size: few; v_call: TRBV29-1; d_call: -; cdr3_nt: TGCAGCGTTGAGCCCACAGGAGACTATGGCTACACCTTC; cdr3_aa: CSVEPTGDYGYTF
j_call: TRBJ1-2; cdr3_length: 13; clone_size: -; v_call: TRBV4-2; d_call: -; cdr3_nt: TGTGCCAGCAGCGACGGCGTCACTTATGGTTACACCTTC; cdr3_aa: CASSDGVTYGYTF
j_call: TRBJ2-7; cdr3_length: 13; clone_size: few; v_call: TRBV12-3/TRBV12-4; d_call: -; cdr3_nt: TGTGCCAGTTGCCGGGACACTAACGTGGAGCAGTACTTC; cdr3_aa: CASCRDTNVEQYF
j_call: TRBJ2-2; cdr3_length: 14; clone_size: -; v_call: TRBV28; d_call: -; cdr3_nt: TGTGCCAGCAGCCCCCCGATGACGGGCGGGGAGCTGTTTTTT; cdr3_aa: CASSPPMTGGELFF
j_call: TRBJ2-1; cdr3_length: 16; clone_size: -; v_call: TRBV18; d_call: TRBD2; cdr3_nt: TGTGCCAGCTCACGGAGGGTGCTAGCGGACAACAATGAGCAGTTCTTC; cdr3_aa: CASSRRVLADNNEQFF
j_call: TRBJ2-3; cdr3_length: 14; clone_size: few; v_call: TRBV11-2; d_call: -; cdr3_nt: TGTGCCAGCAGCTCTGCTGGGATCACAGATACGCAGTATTTT; cdr3_aa: CASSSAGITDTQYF
j_call: TRBJ2-5; cdr3_length: 14; clone_size: -; v_call: TRBV20-1; d_call: TRBD2; cdr3_nt: TGCAGTGCTATCCAGCGGGAGGGGGGAGAGACCCAGTACTTC; cdr3_aa: CSAIQREGGETQYF
j_call: TRBJ2-1; cdr3_length: 11; clone_size: many; v_call: TRBV12-3/TRBV12-4; d_call: -; cdr3_nt: TGTGCCAGCAGTCCTACACGGGAGCAGTTCTTC; cdr3_aa: CASSPTREQFF
j_call: TRBJ2-4; cdr3_length: 15; clone_size: -; v_call: TRBV7-9; d_call: -; cdr3_nt: TGTGCGAGCAGCCCCTCAGGGCCTACAAGGAACATTCAGTACTTC; cdr3_aa: CASSPSGPTRNIQYF
j_call: TRBJ2-3; cdr3_length: 16; clone_size: -; v_call: TRBV10-3; d_call: TRBD2; cdr3_nt: TGTGCCAGCGGACTAGCGGGGGGGATGGCACAAGATACGCAGTATTTT; cdr3_aa: CASGLAGGMAQDTQYF
j_call: TRBJ2-7; cdr3_length: 15; clone_size: -; v_call: TRBV5-1; d_call: -; cdr3_nt: TGCGCCAGCAGCTTGGTTTCTCCCGGGACCCACGAGCAGTACTTC; cdr3_aa: CASSLVSPGTHEQYF
j_call: TRBJ2-2; cdr3_length: 14; clone_size: once; v_call: TRBV27; d_call: TRBD2; cdr3_nt: TGTGCCAGCAGTTCAGCGGGATTGGGCGGGGAGCTGTTTTTT; cdr3_aa: CASSSAGLGGELFF
j_call: TRBJ2-2; cdr3_length: 16; clone_size: once; v_call: TRBV7-8; d_call: -; cdr3_nt: TGTGCCAGCAGCTTCCACCGGGCCTCGAACACCGGGGAGCTGTTTTTT; cdr3_aa: CASSFHRASNTGELFF
j_call: TRBJ2-1; cdr3_length: 15; clone_size: many; v_call: TRBV20-1; d_call: -; cdr3_nt: TGCAGTGCTAGAGATCGAGGCAGGGGAGCCAATGAGCAGTTCTTC; cdr3_aa: CSARDRGRGANEQFF
j_call: TRBJ2-3; cdr3_length: 17; clone_size: -; v_call: TRBV27; d_call: -; cdr3_nt: TGTGCCAGCAGTTTTTGGCGGCGGGGAACTAGCACAGATACGCAGTATTTT; cdr3_aa: CASSFWRRGTSTDTQYF
j_call: TRBJ2-3; cdr3_length: 11; clone_size: few; v_call: TRBV7-9; d_call: -; cdr3_nt: TGTGCCAGCGGGATTACAGATACGCAGTATTTT; cdr3_aa: CASGITDTQYF
j_call: TRBJ2-1; cdr3_length: 12; clone_size: few; v_call: TRBV29-1; d_call: -; cdr3_nt: TGCAGCGCTAGGCCGGGGCGCGATGAGCAGTTCTTC; cdr3_aa: CSARPGRDEQFF
j_call: TRBJ2-7; cdr3_length: 14; clone_size: -; v_call: TRBV2; d_call: -; cdr3_nt: TGTGCCAGCAGTTGGTTAGGGTTATCCTACGAGCAGTACTTC; cdr3_aa: CASSWLGLSYEQYF
j_call: TRBJ2-3; cdr3_length: 13; clone_size: -; v_call: TRBV7-8; d_call: TRBD1; cdr3_nt: TGTGCCAGCAGCTATGGACAGGGCGATACGCAGTATTTT; cdr3_aa: CASSYGQGDTQYF
j_call: TRBJ2-1; cdr3_length: 16; clone_size: -; v_call: TRBV19; d_call: TRBD1; cdr3_nt: TGTGCCAGTAGTATAGGGGGGACAGGGGACTACAATGAGCAGTTCTTC; cdr3_aa: CASSIGGTGDYNEQFF